Listed here are 15 T cell receptor beta chains from one sample, sequenced in a study of T cell repertoires in cytomegalovirus infection. These receptors lack a known antigen. TCRdb recomputed calls from the reads with MiXCR, one row per CDR3 protein. The sample consists of 350,000 to 400,000 distinct CDR3 sequences, about 35% of them appearing once. This sample comprised cultured PBMCs, obtained from culture after CMV antigen stimulation. The receptor set was obtained from a human donor in good health (CMV status not recorded). Some clones in this sample may be carry-over from other donors' samples.

This clonotype was counted at least ten times. The genes are TRBV29-1 and TRBJ1-2, with 7 bases identical to TRBD1. There are 14 residues in the CDR3. Germline CDR1 and CDR2: SQVTM and ANQGSEA. With V trimmed by 4 bases and J by 0 bases, 5 bases remained unmatched. The CDR3, as DNA: TGCAGCGTTGGACAGGGATATCCTAACTATGGCTACACCTTC. Its translation is CSVGQGYPNYGYTF.

The chain joins TRBV7-2 to TRBJ2-3, with TRBD2 identical over 10 bases. Germline CDR1 and CDR2: SGHTA and FQGNSA. The ends lost 2 bases at V and 4 bases at J; junction bases unmatched: 6. The CDR3 is 16 residues long. The CDR3 DNA reads TGTGCCAGCAGCTTAATGAGCGGGAGGGCCTCAGATACGCAGTATTTT. Its translation is CASSLMSGRASDTQYF.

This rearrangement joins TRBV6-8 to TRBJ2-1; TRBD2 might be the D (6 bases). The germline CDR1 and CDR2 sequences are MNHGY and SAAAGT. This CDR3 comprises 15 residues. V was cut by 6 bases and J by 9 bases, with 21 bases left in between. The CDR3 reads CASSPIYGDSSEQFF. In DNA, the CDR3 is TGTGCCAGCAGCCCTATTTATGGGGACTCAAGTGAGCAGTTCTTC.

The genes are TRBV12-3 or TRBV12-4 and TRBJ2-3; D may match TRBD1 or TRBD2 (5 bases each). V dropped 5 bases and J dropped 5 bases, with 14 bases sitting between them. There are 14 residues in the CDR3. The CDR3 protein is CASSPPAGRDTQYF. CDR3 sequence (DNA): TGTGCCAGCAGTCCGCCGGCAGGGAGAGATACGCAGTATTTT.

V usage is TRBV7-9 and J usage is TRBJ1-2; D unclear. V was cut by 1 base and J by 6 bases, with 9 bases left in between. Germline V gene data show CDR1 as SEHNR and CDR2 as FQNEAQ (reference sequence). The CDR3 contains 13 residues. This CDR3 reads CASSLEGVHGYTF. CDR3 nucleotides: TGTGCCAGCAGCTTAGAAGGAGTCCATGGCTACACCTTC.

This clonotype has a count of ten or more. This sequence joins TRBV7-2 and TRBJ1-5; D is uncertain. V shed 3 bases and J shed 5 bases, with 11 bases lying between them. This CDR3 region has 14 residues. The germline V gene encodes CDR1 SGHTA and CDR2 FQGNSA. The CDR3 region is CASSFAGEYQPQHF. The CDR3 DNA follows: TGTGCCAGCAGCTTTGCCGGAGAGTATCAGCCCCAGCATTTT.

The genes are TRBV27 and TRBJ2-5; the D gene is possibly TRBD2 (7 bases). Germline V CDR1 and CDR2: MNHEY, SMNVEV (reference sequence). V was shortened by 3 bases and J by 1 base, with 12 bases between the two germline ends. This CDR3 contains 15 residues. The CDR3 nucleotides read TGTGCCAGCAGTTTGGGAGGGGGAACCCAAGAGACCCAGTACTTC. This gives the protein CASSLGGGTQETQYF.

In its sample, this clonotype was seen many times. The chain has TRBV4-1 and TRBJ2-1, with a tentative D call TRBD1 (6 bases). V was clipped by 2 bases and J by 0 bases, with 14 bases between them. Germline V gene sequence: CDR1 MGHRA, CDR2 YSYEKL. The CDR3 loop spans 17 amino acids. The CDR3 protein is CASSQPTGRSSYNEQFF. CDR3 DNA sequence: TGCGCCAGCAGCCAACCGACAGGTCGTAGCTCCTACAATGAGCAGTTCTTC.

The rearrangement links TRBV10-3 to TRBJ1-5; D uncertain. This CDR3 spans 15 amino acids. CDR1 is ENHRY and CDR2 is SYGVKD in the germline V gene. Deletions cut 3 bases from V and 6 bases from J, with 15 bases between. The CDR3 reads CAISDLEGMGQPQHF. CDR3 sequence (DNA): TGTGCCATCAGTGATCTGGAGGGAATGGGTCAGCCCCAGCATTTT.

The chain uses TRBV12-3 or TRBV12-4 and TRBJ1-5; D not certain. CDR3 length: 17 amino acids. Trimming stripped 0 bases from V and 2 bases from J, with 14 bases between. The CDR3 DNA reads as TGTGCCAGCAGTTTAGCTAAGTCTTTGGTTCGCAATCAGCCCCAGCATTTT. It encodes CASSLAKSLVRNQPQHF.

The chain joins TRBV6-2 or TRBV6-3 to TRBJ2-7, with D unclear. Germline lookup yields CDR1 MNHEY and CDR2 SVGEGT. This CDR3 is built from 11 residues. V was pared by 2 bases and J by 7 bases, with 6 bases between. The CDR3 spells CASSYVGEQYF. DNA of the CDR3: TGTGCCAGCAGTTACGTCGGGGAGCAGTACTTC.

This clonotype has only a few counts. This rearrangement joins TRBV7-6 to TRBJ1-2; D not resolved. Germline CDR1 reads SGHVS; CDR2 reads FNYEAQ. This CDR3 spans 12 amino acids. V shed 2 bases and J shed 8 bases, with 9 bases lying between them. Here the CDR3 DNA reads TGTGCCAGCAGCTTACCAAGGGCAGGCTACACCTTC. It translates to CASSLPRAGYTF.

The count of this clonotype is one. The V and J genes are TRBV29-1 and TRBJ2-1, with D perhaps matching TRBD2 (6 bases). CDR3 length: 11 amino acids. The germline CDR1 and CDR2 sequences are SQVTM and ANQGSEA. V dropped 4 bases and J dropped 8 bases, with 9 bases sitting between them. The CDR3 sequence: CSVAGVDEQFF. In DNA, the CDR3 is TGCAGCGTTGCGGGGGTAGATGAGCAGTTCTTC.

The V gene is TRBV7-2, the J gene TRBJ1-2; no clear D. Per the germline V gene, CDR1 is SGHTA and CDR2 is FQGNSA. The CDR3 sequence is 15 residues long. V was trimmed by 4 bases and J by 6 bases, leaving 18 bases between them. CDR3 amino acids: CASSSPLGPGNGYTF. In DNA form, the CDR3 reads TGTGCCAGCAGCTCTCCTCTAGGACCGGGGAATGGCTACACCTTC.

V and J are TRBV11-1 and TRBJ1-5; no clear D gene. Per germline, CDR1 SGHAT and CDR2 FQDESV (reference sequence). Trimming shortened V by 4 bases and J by 12 bases, and 16 bases separated the two germline ends. This CDR3 contains 13 residues. For the CDR3, the DNA is TGTGCCAGCAGCTCCTCCGAGTCGACGGACCAGCATTTT. Protein sequence: CASSSSESTDQHF.